This record covers a single TCR beta chain. What it binds is unknown. V gave up 4 bases and J gave up 4 bases, with 16 bases separating them. The CDR3 length is 15 residues. CDR1 and CDR2 from the germline V gene are MNHEY and SVGEGT. As to time point: persistent/refractory GD, antithyroid drugs over 5 years with positive TRAb. PBMC RNA served as the TCR library source. These data are taken from a study of regulatory T cells in long-lasting Graves disease. Overall study results and limits: When disease was persistent, TRBV28, TRBJ1-2 and TRBJ2-5 were the favored segments.

HTBI primers from iRepertoire and Arm-PCR of CDR3 regions yielded the TCR beta libraries. MiXCR was run by TCRdb on the multiplex PCR reads, yielding one entry per CDR3 protein. Of about 460,000 distinct CDR3 sequences listed, roughly 22% were seen once; the top ten hold about an eighth. Sequenced material: peripheral blood mononuclear cells (PBMCs), taken when the disease was refractory, from a patient treated with antithyroid drugs. The chain links TRBV6-2 or TRBV6-3 to TRBJ1-2; the D gene is possibly TRBD1 (5 bases). This TCR was sampled from a female donor with Graves disease. The DNA for the CDR3 is TGTGCCAGCAGTTTCTCTGCGAGGGGTATCTATGGCTACACCTTC. This encodes CASSFSARGIYGYTF.